This is a list of T cell receptor beta chains from one sample in a study of T cells in Graves' hyperthyroidism and ophthalmopathy. TCRdb redid the calling of the multiplex PCR reads with MiXCR, one entry per CDR3 protein. This table has 640,000 or so distinct CDR3 sequences, approximately 15% appearing once. The sequenced sample consisted of blood. Receptors were obtained from a woman aged 18-29 years with Graves' ophthalmopathy. The CDR3 runs from the conserved cysteine through the conserved F or W. The D gene is left open where the match is weak. Size values are once, few and many counts, or a class for expanded clones, and some rows have none.

d_call: TRBD1; j_call: TRBJ1-2; v_call: TRBV28; clone_size: many; cdr3_nt: TGTGCCAGCACCACGGAAGGGGGGACAGAAACCTATGGCTACACCTTC; cdr3_aa: CASTTEGGTETYGYTF
d_call: TRBD2; j_call: TRBJ2-1; v_call: TRBV19; clone_size: many; cdr3_nt: TGTGCCAGTAGCAGCGGGAGGGCCGTAGAGCAGTTCTTC; cdr3_aa: CASSSGRAVEQFF
d_call: TRBD2; j_call: TRBJ2-1; v_call: TRBV28; clone_size: many; cdr3_nt: TGTGCCAGCAGTGGTTTTAGCGGGGCTTCACCAGGACCTTACAATGAGCAGTTCTTC; cdr3_aa: CASSGFSGASPGPYNEQFF
d_call: TRBD2; j_call: TRBJ2-1; v_call: TRBV30; clone_size: many; cdr3_nt: TGTGCCTGGAGTGGAATAGCGGGAGGGCCAATGGCTAGCAATGAGCAGTTCTTC; cdr3_aa: CAWSGIAGGPMASNEQFF
d_call: -; j_call: TRBJ1-4; v_call: TRBV6-1; clone_size: many; cdr3_nt: TGTGCCAGCAGTCGGCAGGGGTCCTCGGCAACTAATGAAAAACTGTTTTTT; cdr3_aa: CASSRQGSSATNEKLFF
d_call: -; j_call: TRBJ2-7; v_call: TRBV18; clone_size: many; cdr3_nt: TGTGCCAGCTCACCACCGGGAGATGTCTACGAGCAGTACTTC; cdr3_aa: CASSPPGDVYEQYF
d_call: -; j_call: TRBJ1-2; v_call: TRBV7-2; clone_size: many; cdr3_nt: TGTGCCAGCAGCCAATCATCCGACAGGCAGGGCTACACCTTC; cdr3_aa: CASSQSSDRQGYTF
d_call: TRBD2; j_call: TRBJ2-5; v_call: TRBV7-2; clone_size: many; cdr3_nt: TGTGCCAGCAGCCCCGGGGGCGGGAGGTCTAAGACCCAGTACTTC; cdr3_aa: CASSPGGGRSKTQYF
d_call: -; j_call: TRBJ1-4; v_call: TRBV2; clone_size: few; cdr3_nt: TGTGCCAGCAGCGAGGGGACTTGGGCTGAAAAACTGTTTTTT; cdr3_aa: CASSEGTWAEKLFF
d_call: -; j_call: TRBJ2-7; v_call: TRBV19; clone_size: -; cdr3_nt: TGTGCCAGTAGATCCAGGAGCTCCTACGAGCAGTACTTC; cdr3_aa: CASRSRSSYEQYF
d_call: TRBD2; j_call: TRBJ2-7; v_call: TRBV9; clone_size: many; cdr3_nt: TGTGCCAGCAGCGAGCGGGGGACTCCGGGGTACGAGCAGTACTTC; cdr3_aa: CASSERGTPGYEQYF
d_call: TRBD2; j_call: TRBJ2-7; v_call: TRBV2; clone_size: many; cdr3_nt: TGTGCCAGCAGTGAATACTGGAGCTCCACGAAGGCAGCGGGAAGCCTCCACGAGCAGTACTTC; cdr3_aa: CASSEYWSSTKAAGSLHEQYF
d_call: TRBD2; j_call: TRBJ2-4; v_call: TRBV11-3; clone_size: many; cdr3_nt: TGTGCCAGCAGTCAGGGACTAGCGGGTGCTCACAAAAACATTCAGTACTTC; cdr3_aa: CASSQGLAGAHKNIQYF
d_call: TRBD1; j_call: TRBJ1-4; v_call: TRBV4-2; clone_size: few; cdr3_nt: TGTGCCAGCAGCCCCGGGACAGGGGCTGGTGATGAAAAACTGTTTTTT; cdr3_aa: CASSPGTGAGDEKLFF
d_call: -; j_call: TRBJ2-7; v_call: TRBV6-2/TRBV6-3; clone_size: many; cdr3_nt: TGTGCCAGCAGAGAGATGTCCTACGAGCAGTACTTC; cdr3_aa: CASREMSYEQYF
d_call: -; j_call: TRBJ1-2; v_call: TRBV18; clone_size: many; cdr3_nt: TGTGCCAGCTCACCACGGGCATATACTAACTATGGCTACACCTTC; cdr3_aa: CASSPRAYTNYGYTF
d_call: -; j_call: TRBJ1-4; v_call: TRBV7-9; clone_size: few; cdr3_nt: TGTGCCAGCAGCTACTGGTCGGGCCGGACTAATGAAAAACTGTTTTTT; cdr3_aa: CASSYWSGRTNEKLFF
d_call: TRBD1; j_call: TRBJ1-2; v_call: TRBV6-1; clone_size: few; cdr3_nt: TGTGCCAGCAGTGGGACAGGGGGGAACTATGGCTACACCTTC; cdr3_aa: CASSGTGGNYGYTF
d_call: -; j_call: TRBJ2-1; v_call: TRBV7-2; clone_size: many; cdr3_nt: TGTGCCAGCAGCTTCTTTCGGGAGATCTACAATGAGCAGTTCTTC; cdr3_aa: CASSFFREIYNEQFF
d_call: TRBD1; j_call: TRBJ2-1; v_call: TRBV24-1; clone_size: -; cdr3_nt: TGTGCCACTAACACTGGGGCGGGACAGGGGGGGTACAATGAGCAGTTCTTC; cdr3_aa: CATNTGAGQGGYNEQFF
d_call: -; j_call: TRBJ1-5; v_call: TRBV5-5; clone_size: few; cdr3_nt: TGTGCCAGCAGCTTGGGGAACAGGGCTAGCAATCAGCCCCAGCATTTT; cdr3_aa: CASSLGNRASNQPQHF
d_call: -; j_call: TRBJ2-7; v_call: TRBV6-1; clone_size: many; cdr3_nt: TGTGCCAGCAGCCGATACCGGGACTACGAGCAGTACTTC; cdr3_aa: CASSRYRDYEQYF
d_call: -; j_call: TRBJ1-5; v_call: TRBV25-1; clone_size: few; cdr3_nt: TGTGCCAGCAGTGAATCGGGGCGGGGGACCATTCAGCCCCAGCATTTT; cdr3_aa: CASSESGRGTIQPQHF
d_call: -; j_call: TRBJ2-5; v_call: TRBV6-2/TRBV6-3; clone_size: many; cdr3_nt: TGTGTCGCTTCTGGTGGCTGGGGTTCCCAAGAGACCCAGTACTTC; cdr3_aa: CVASGGWGSQETQYF